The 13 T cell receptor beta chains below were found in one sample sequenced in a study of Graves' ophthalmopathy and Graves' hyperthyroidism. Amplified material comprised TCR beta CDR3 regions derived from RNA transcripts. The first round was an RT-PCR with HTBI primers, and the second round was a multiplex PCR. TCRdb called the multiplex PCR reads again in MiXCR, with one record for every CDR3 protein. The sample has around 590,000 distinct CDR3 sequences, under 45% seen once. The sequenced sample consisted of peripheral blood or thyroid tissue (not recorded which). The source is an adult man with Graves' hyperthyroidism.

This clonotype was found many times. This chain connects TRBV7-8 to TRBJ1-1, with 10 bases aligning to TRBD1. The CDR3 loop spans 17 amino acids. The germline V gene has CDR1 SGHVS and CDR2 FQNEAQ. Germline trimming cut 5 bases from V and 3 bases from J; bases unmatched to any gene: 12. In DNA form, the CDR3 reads TGTGCCAGCAGCCCGCGGACAGGGGGGACGACCTACACTGAAGCTTTCTTT. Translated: CASSPRTGGTTYTEAFF.

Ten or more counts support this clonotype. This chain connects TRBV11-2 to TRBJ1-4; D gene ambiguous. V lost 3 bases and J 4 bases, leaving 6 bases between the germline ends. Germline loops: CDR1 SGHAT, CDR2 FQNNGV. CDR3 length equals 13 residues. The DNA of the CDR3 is TGTGCCAGCAGCTTCGGGCTTAATGAAAAACTGTTTTTT. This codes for CASSFGLNEKLFF. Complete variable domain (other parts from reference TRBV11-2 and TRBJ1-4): EAGVAQSPRYKIIEKRQSVAFWCNPISGHATLYWYQQILGQGPKLLIQFQNNGVVDDSQLPKDRFSAERLKGVDSTLKIQPAKLEDSAVYLCASSFGLNEKLFFGSGTQLSVL.

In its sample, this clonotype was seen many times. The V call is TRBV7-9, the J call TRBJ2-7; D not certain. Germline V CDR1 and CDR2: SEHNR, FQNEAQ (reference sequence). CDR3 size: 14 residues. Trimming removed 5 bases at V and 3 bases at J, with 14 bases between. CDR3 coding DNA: TGTGCCAGCAGCCCTCCCCGGGCAGTCTACGAGCAGTACTTC. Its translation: CASSPPRAVYEQYF. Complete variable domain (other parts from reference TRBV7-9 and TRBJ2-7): DTGVSQNPRHKITKRGQNVTFRCDPISEHNRLYWYRQTLGQGPEFLTYFQNEAQLEKSRLLSDRFSAERPKGSFSTLEIQRTEQGDSAMYLCASSPPRAVYEQYFGPGTRLTVT.

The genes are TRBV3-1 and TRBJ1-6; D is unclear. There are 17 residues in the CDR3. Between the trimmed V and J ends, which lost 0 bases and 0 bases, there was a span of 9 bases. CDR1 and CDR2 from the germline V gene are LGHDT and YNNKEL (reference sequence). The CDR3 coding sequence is TGTGCCAGCAGCCAAGACAAACAGAGCTCCTATAATTCACCCCTCCACTTT. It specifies CASSQDKQSSYNSPLHF.

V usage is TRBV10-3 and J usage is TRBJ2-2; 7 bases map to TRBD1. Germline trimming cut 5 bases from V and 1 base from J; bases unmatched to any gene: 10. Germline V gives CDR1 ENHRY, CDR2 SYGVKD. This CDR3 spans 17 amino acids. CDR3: CAISKNTGQLNTGELFF. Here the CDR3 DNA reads TGTGCCATCAGTAAAAACACGGGACAGTTGAACACCGGGGAGCTGTTTTTT.

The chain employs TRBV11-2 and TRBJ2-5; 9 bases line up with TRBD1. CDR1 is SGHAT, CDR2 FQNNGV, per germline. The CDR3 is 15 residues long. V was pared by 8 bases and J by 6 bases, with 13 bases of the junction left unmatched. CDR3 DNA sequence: TGTGCCAGCTCACACGAACAGGGGGCGCTTCAGACCCAGTACTTC. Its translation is CASSHEQGALQTQYF.

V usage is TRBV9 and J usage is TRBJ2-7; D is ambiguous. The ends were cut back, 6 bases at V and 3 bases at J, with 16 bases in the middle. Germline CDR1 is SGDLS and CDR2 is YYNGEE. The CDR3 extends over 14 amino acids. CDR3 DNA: TGTGCCAGCAAACACGGCGACCACCTCTACGAGCAGTACTTC. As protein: CASKHGDHLYEQYF.

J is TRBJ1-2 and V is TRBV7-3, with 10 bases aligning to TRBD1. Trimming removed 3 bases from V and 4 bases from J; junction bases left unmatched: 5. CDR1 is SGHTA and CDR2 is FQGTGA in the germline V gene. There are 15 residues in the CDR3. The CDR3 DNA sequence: TGTGCCAGCAGCTTCGAGGGACAGGGGATCTATGGCTACACCTTC. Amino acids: CASSFEGQGIYGYTF.

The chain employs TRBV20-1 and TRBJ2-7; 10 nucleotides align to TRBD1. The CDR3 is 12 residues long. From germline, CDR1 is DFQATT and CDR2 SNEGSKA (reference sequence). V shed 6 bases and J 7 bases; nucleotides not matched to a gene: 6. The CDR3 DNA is TGCAGTGCGCGGGACAGGGGTGATGAGCAGTACTTC. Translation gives CSARDRGDEQYF.

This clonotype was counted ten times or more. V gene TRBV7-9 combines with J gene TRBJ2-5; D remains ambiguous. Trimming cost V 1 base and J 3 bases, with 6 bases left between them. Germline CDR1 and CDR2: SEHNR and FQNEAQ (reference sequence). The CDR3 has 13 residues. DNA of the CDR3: TGTGCCAGCAGCTTAGGGCTAGAAGAGACCCAGTACTTC. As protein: CASSLGLEETQYF.

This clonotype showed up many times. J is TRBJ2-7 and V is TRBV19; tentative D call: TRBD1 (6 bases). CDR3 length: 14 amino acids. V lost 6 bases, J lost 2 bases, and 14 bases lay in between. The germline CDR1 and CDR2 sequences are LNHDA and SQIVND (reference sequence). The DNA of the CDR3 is TGTGCCAGTAGAAAGACAGGCCTAACCTACGAGCAGTACTTC. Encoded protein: CASRKTGLTYEQYF.

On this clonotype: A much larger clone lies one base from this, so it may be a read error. The CDR3 DNA sequence: TGTGCCAGCAGTATGGGCGGCTTCGAGCAGTACTTC. Protein product: CASSMGGFEQYF. V is TRBV12-3 or TRBV12-4 and J is TRBJ2-7; no clear D. CDR3 length equals 12 residues. Trimming cost V 5 bases and J 6 bases, with 11 bases left between them.

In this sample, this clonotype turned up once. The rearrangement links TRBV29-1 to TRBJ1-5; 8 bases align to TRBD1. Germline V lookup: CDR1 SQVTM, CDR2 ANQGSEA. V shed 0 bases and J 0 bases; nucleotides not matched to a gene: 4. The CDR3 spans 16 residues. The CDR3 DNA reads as TGCAGCGTTGAAGATCCGGGACAGGATAGCAATCAGCCCCAGCATTTT. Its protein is CSVEDPGQDSNQPQHF.